What follows are 25 T cell receptor beta chains derived from one specimen sequenced in a study of blood T cell repertoires in COVID-19. Only in-frame clones appear in the TCRdb table, and some are missing; sequencing was by immunoSEQ multiplex PCR. Of about 150,000 clones in the sample, less than 90% were seen once. The sample consisted of peripheral blood. The receptors derive from a man between 18 and 35 years old with active or convalescent COVID-19.

The chain carries TRBV5-1 and TRBJ1-1; D uncertain. This CDR3 region has 14 residues. Germline-derived CDR1 and CDR2 are SGHRS and YFSETQ. Trimming removed 1 base from V and 1 base from J, with 8 bases in between. The DNA of the CDR3 is TGCGCCAGCAGCTTGAACAGCCCGAACACTGAAGCTTTCTTT. Encoded protein: CASSLNSPNTEAFF.

The rearrangement joins TRBV15 to TRBJ1-1; TRBD1 matches 7 bases. V lost 4 bases, J lost 5 bases, and 10 bases stayed unmatched. CDR3 length: 15 residues. Germline V gene data show CDR1 as LNHNV and CDR2 as YYDKDF (reference sequence). CDR3 in DNA: TGTGCCACCAGCATCGAGGAGGGGGCGAGTACTGAAGCTTTCTTT. Encoded protein: CATSIEEGASTEAFF.

The CDR3 loop reads CASSFGTGGNTIYF. The CDR3 nucleotides are TGTGCCAGCAGCTTCGGGACAGGGGGAAACACCATATATTTT. The chain recombines TRBV7-2 with TRBJ1-3; 9 bases map to TRBD1. Germline V gene lookup returns CDR1 SGHTA and CDR2 FQGNSA. This CDR3 comprises 14 residues. J gave up 4 bases and V 3 bases, and 1 base lay outside the gene matches.

The V gene is TRBV3-1 (or the pseudogene TRBV3-2), the J gene TRBJ1-2; D is unclear. V was shortened by 1 base and J by 4 bases, with 13 bases between the two germline ends. CDR3 size: 15 residues. Germline V lookup: CDR1 LGHDT, CDR2 YNNKEL (reference sequence). In DNA form, the CDR3 reads TGTGCCAGCAGCCAAGCGGGGTCCGGTGGCTATGGCTACACCTTC. This codes for CASSQAGSGGYGYTF.

The V call is TRBV6-9, the J call TRBJ1-4; D remains ambiguous. Per germline, CDR1 MNHGY and CDR2 SVAAGI. The V and J ends lost 4 bases and 7 bases respectively, with 13 bases between them. CDR3 size: 14 residues. CDR3 protein: CASSLEYGGEKLFF. CDR3 sequence (DNA): TGTGCCAGCAGTTTAGAGTATGGTGGTGAAAAACTGTTTTTT.

The rearrangement uses TRBV6-5 and TRBJ2-1; 11 bases fit TRBD2. From germline, CDR1 is MNHEY and CDR2 SVGAGI. V shed 5 bases, J shed 9 bases, and the junction held 6 bases outside the gene matches. This CDR3 is 14 amino acids long. CDR3 in amino acids: CASSIAGGRGEQFF. The CDR3 region has the DNA TGTGCCAGCAGTATAGCGGGGGGGCGCGGTGAGCAGTTCTTC.

The chain joins TRBV10-1 to TRBJ2-1; weak D call: TRBD1 (6 bases). CDR3 size: 16 residues. V lost 0 bases, J lost 6 bases, and 15 bases lay in between. Germline assignment: CDR1 WNHNN and CDR2 SYGVQD (reference sequence). The CDR3 loop reads CASSESGARRFNEQFF. CDR3 DNA: TGCGCCAGCAGTGAGTCGGGGGCGCGAAGGTTCAATGAGCAGTTCTTC.

The chain joins TRBV19 to TRBJ1-1; D is ambiguous. Germline V CDR1 and CDR2: LNHDA, SQIVND (reference sequence). Trimming cost V 6 bases and J 1 base, with 6 bases left between them. The CDR3 is made up of 12 amino acids. The CDR3 reads CASRAENTEAFF. The CDR3 DNA reads as TGTGCCAGTAGAGCGGAGAACACTGAAGCTTTCTTT.

The V call is TRBV28, the J call TRBJ2-4, with D perhaps matching TRBD1 (5 bases). Trimming took 5 bases from V and 9 from J, leaving 20 bases between them. Germline CDR1 is MDHEN and CDR2 is SYDVKM. This CDR3 comprises 15 residues. The DNA of the CDR3 is TGTGCCAGCAGTCACGCGGACAAAAGGATGGGCATTCAGTACTTC. This gives the protein CASSHADKRMGIQYF.

This clone was picked up a small number of times. V gene TRBV6-4 combines with J gene TRBJ2-3; possibly TRBD2 for D (5 bases). From germline, CDR1 is MRHNA and CDR2 SNTAGT. The ends were cut back, 3 bases at V and 2 bases at J, with 6 bases in the middle. The CDR3 has 13 amino acids. CDR3 in amino acids: CASSERVTDTQYF. In DNA form, the CDR3 reads TGTGCCAGCAGTGAGCGGGTCACAGATACGCAGTATTTT.

The rearrangement links TRBV19 to TRBJ1-2, with no clear D. The CDR3 totals 15 residues. Germline CDR1 LNHDA, CDR2 SQIVND (reference sequence). The V end was cut by 7 bases, the J end by 4 bases, with 19 bases between. The CDR3 is CASTIPAGFGYGYTF. CDR3 DNA: TGTGCCAGTACCATCCCGGCCGGGTTCGGCTATGGCTACACCTTC.

This clone came up once. The rearrangement links TRBV11-3 to TRBJ2-5; TRBD2 agrees at 11 bases. J gave up 2 bases and V 5 bases, and 4 bases lay outside the gene matches. Per the germline V gene, CDR1 is SGHNT and CDR2 is YENEEA. The CDR3 loop spans 15 amino acids. CDR3 amino acids: CASSTGLAAQETQYF. In DNA form, the CDR3 reads TGTGCCAGCAGCACGGGACTAGCGGCGCAAGAGACCCAGTACTTC.

V usage is TRBV7-2 and J usage is TRBJ2-7; tentative D call: TRBD1 (5 bases). The CDR3 has 13 residues. From germline, CDR1 is SGHTA and CDR2 FQGNSA. Trimming stripped 1 base from V and 5 bases from J, with 9 bases between. The chain's CDR3 is CASSLVVGDEQYF. The CDR3 DNA is TGTGCCAGCAGCTTAGTAGTAGGGGACGAGCAGTACTTC.

The rearrangement uses TRBV25-1 and TRBJ2-1; D remains ambiguous. V dropped 3 bases and J dropped 5 bases, with 14 bases sitting between them. Germline CDR1 is MGHDK and CDR2 is SYGVNS. This CDR3 comprises 15 residues. CDR3 sequence: CASSEGVAVNNEQFF. In DNA, the CDR3 is TGTGCCAGCAGTGAGGGCGTTGCAGTCAACAATGAGCAGTTCTTC.

The chain has TRBV19 and TRBJ2-5; D possibly corresponds to TRBD2 (6 bases). CDR1 and CDR2 from the germline V gene are LNHDA and SQIVND (reference sequence). The CDR3 is made up of 16 amino acids. The V end lost 5 bases, the J end lost 1 base, and 17 bases lay between the germline ends. CDR3 DNA: TGTGCCAGTAGTCCCCGGGGCCGCGGGACCCAAGAGACCCAGTACTTC. Encoded protein: CASSPRGRGTQETQYF.

The CDR3 reads CASSQVPVDRGIGEQYF. The CDR3 nucleotides read TGCGCCAGCAGCCAAGTGCCCGTCGACAGGGGGATTGGCGAGCAGTACTTC. The V gene is TRBV4-3, the J gene TRBJ2-7, with 9 bases fitting TRBD1. The ends lost 1 base at V and 6 bases at J; junction bases unmatched: 13. Germline assignment: CDR1 LGHNA and CDR2 YSLEER. The CDR3 is 17 amino acids.

The chain links TRBV3-1 (or the pseudogene TRBV3-2) to TRBJ2-7; unclear D gene. Germline V gives CDR1 LGHDT, CDR2 YNNKEL (reference sequence). Trimming pared 4 bases from V and 3 bases from J, leaving 13 bases between. The CDR3 extends over 14 amino acids. The CDR3 loop reads CASSLSNTYYEQYF. Here the CDR3 DNA reads TGTGCCAGCAGCCTTTCGAACACGTACTACGAGCAGTACTTC.

This clone was counted once. The chain uses TRBV7-7 and TRBJ1-1; TRBD1 is a possible D gene (6 bases). Trimming stripped 6 bases from V and 1 base from J, with 9 bases between. Germline CDR1 is SSHAT and CDR2 is FNYEAQ (reference sequence). This CDR3 has 13 residues. CDR3 region: CASSMGQNTEAFF. The CDR3 nucleotides are TGTGCCAGCAGTATGGGACAGAACACTGAAGCTTTCTTT.

This sequence joins TRBV7-2 and TRBJ2-3; D is uncertain. The CDR3 runs to 15 residues. Trimming left V 5 bases short and J 2 bases short, with 14 bases between. Germline V gene sequence: CDR1 SGHTA, CDR2 FQGNSA. The CDR3 protein is CASSPPPSDTDTQYF. CDR3 DNA: TGTGCCAGCAGCCCCCCCCCGTCAGACACAGATACGCAGTATTTT.

The V and J genes are TRBV5-3 and TRBJ2-7; possible D gene TRBD2, 7 bases. TRBV5-3 is flagged as an ORF with uncertain function. V was cut by 0 bases and J by 2 bases, with 12 bases left in between. The CDR3 runs to 15 residues. CDR3 nucleotide sequence: TGTGCCAGAAGCTTGGTGCGGGGGCTGCCCTACGAGCAGTACTTC. Its protein is CARSLVRGLPYEQYF.

CDR3 residues: CASSEPPLAPLYNEQFF. The CDR3 DNA sequence: TGCGCCAGCAGTGAGCCCCCGTTAGCACCTCTATACAATGAGCAGTTCTTC. V and J are TRBV10-2 and TRBJ2-1, with unresolved D. The CDR3 consists of 17 residues. Per the germline V gene, CDR1 is WSHSY and CDR2 is SAAADI. V lost 2 bases and J 4 bases, leaving 18 bases between the germline ends.

This clone was picked up a small number of times. The chain links TRBV11-2 to TRBJ1-2; D is perhaps TRBD1 (5 bases). V was shortened by 7 bases and J by 5 bases, with 17 bases between the two germline ends. CDR1 SGHAT and CDR2 FQNNGV come from the germline V gene. CDR3 length: 14 residues. The CDR3, as DNA: TGTGCCAGCACATCCCAGAAGGGGTATTATGGCTACACCTTC. Translating gives CASTSQKGYYGYTF.

This chain links TRBV19 with TRBJ1-2; TRBD1 agrees at 8 bases. J was trimmed by 8 bases and V by 4 bases; bases with no gene match: 9. The CDR3 runs to 14 residues. From germline, CDR1 is LNHDA and CDR2 SQIVND (reference sequence). As DNA, the CDR3 is TGTGCCAGTAGTACCGGACAGGGAGTGGGCGGCTACACCTTC. Protein: CASSTGQGVGGYTF.

J is TRBJ1-2 and V is TRBV5-5; 11 nucleotides line up with TRBD1. This CDR3 spans 16 amino acids. Germline V gives CDR1 SGHKS, CDR2 YYEKEE (reference sequence). Losses at the gene ends were 4 bases for V and 4 bases for J; bases not matched to a gene: 9. The CDR3 is CASSRTWTGGTYGYTF. DNA for the CDR3: TGTGCCAGCAGCCGGACATGGACAGGGGGCACCTATGGCTACACCTTC.

V and J are TRBV7-8 and TRBJ2-7, with D uncertain. Looked up from germline, CDR1 is SGHVS and CDR2 is FQNEAQ. V lost 5 bases to trimming and J lost 2 bases, with 7 bases between them. This CDR3 has 12 residues. The CDR3 reads CASSLIAYEQYF. CDR3 bases: TGTGCCAGCAGCCTTATTGCCTACGAGCAGTACTTC. The full variable domain, with the rest looked up from reference TRBV7-8 and TRBJ2-7, is GAGVSQSPRYKVAKRGQDVALRCDPISGHVSLFWYQQALGQGPEFLTYFQNEAQLDKSGLPSDRFFAERPEGSVSTLKIQRTQQEDSAVYLCASSLIAYEQYFGPGTRLTVT.